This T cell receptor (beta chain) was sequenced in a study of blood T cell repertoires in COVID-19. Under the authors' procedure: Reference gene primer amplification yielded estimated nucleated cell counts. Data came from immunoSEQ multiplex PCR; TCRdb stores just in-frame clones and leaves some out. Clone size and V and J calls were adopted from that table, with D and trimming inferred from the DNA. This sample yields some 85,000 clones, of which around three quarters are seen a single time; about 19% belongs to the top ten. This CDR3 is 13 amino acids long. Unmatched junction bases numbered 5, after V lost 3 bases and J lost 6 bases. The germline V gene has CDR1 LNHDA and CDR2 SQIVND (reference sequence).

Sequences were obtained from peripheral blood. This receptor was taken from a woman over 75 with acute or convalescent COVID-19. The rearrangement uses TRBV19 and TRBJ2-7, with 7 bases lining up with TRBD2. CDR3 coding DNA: TGTGCCAGTAGTATCGGCGGGGGAAGCGAGCAGTACTTC. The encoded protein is CASSIGGGSEQYF.